Listed below are T cell receptor beta chains from one sample, sequenced in a study of blood T cell repertoires in COVID-19. Sequenced by immunoSEQ multiplex PCR; TCRdb stores in-frame clones only, minus some. The table shows 310,000 or so clones, with approximately 90% occurring only once. Sequenced: PBMCs or T cells enriched from blood (not recorded which). The receptors derive from a woman aged 25 to 39 who had recovered from COVID-19. CDR3s leave out the opening cysteine and the closing phenylalanine or tryptophan. Size values are once, few and many counts, or a class for expanded clones, and some rows have none.

v_gene: TRBV5-5
abundance: NA
CDR3aa: ASSLGTGGEKLF

v_gene: TRBV18
abundance: NA
CDR3aa: ASSGDRNTEAF

v_gene: TRBV9
abundance: few
CDR3aa: ASSVIPGLGYGYT

v_gene: TRBV7-9
abundance: NA
CDR3aa: ASGQLRGTEAF

v_gene: TRBV6-5
abundance: NA
CDR3aa: ASSYSIAGVTYGYT

v_gene: TRBV6-1
abundance: NA
CDR3aa: ASSEAPGDGYT

v_gene: TRBV19
abundance: NA
CDR3aa: ASSPGQGQANYGYT

v_gene: TRBV6-2/TRBV6-3
abundance: NA
CDR3aa: ASSYSGITDTQY

v_gene: TRBV11-2
abundance: once
CDR3aa: ASSLDRDQPQH

v_gene: TRBV5-1
abundance: NA
CDR3aa: ASSLGLAGLNEQF

v_gene: TRBV5-6
abundance: NA
CDR3aa: ASSLEGTGNTIY

v_gene: TRBV10-3
abundance: few
CDR3aa: AISRGPEAF

v_gene: TRBV11-2
abundance: NA
CDR3aa: ASSLVRFSGNTIY

v_gene: TRBV30
abundance: NA
CDR3aa: AWSIRQGPVAEAF

v_gene: TRBV12-3/TRBV12-4
abundance: NA
CDR3aa: ASSPAGVEQF

v_gene: TRBV19
abundance: NA
CDR3aa: ASSIRQGTDTQY

v_gene: TRBV9
abundance: NA
CDR3aa: ASTRSGTGSYGYT

v_gene: TRBV11-2
abundance: NA
CDR3aa: ASRTRNTGELF

v_gene: TRBV12-3/TRBV12-4
abundance: NA
CDR3aa: ASGGFAGNTIY

v_gene: TRBV7-9
abundance: NA
CDR3aa: ASSLAQYNEQF

v_gene: TRBV5-1
abundance: NA
CDR3aa: ASSFRQGTSYEQY

v_gene: TRBV19
abundance: NA
CDR3aa: ASITGNTIY

v_gene: TRBV23-1
abundance: NA
CDR3aa: AGDTGIATLEQY

v_gene: TRBV10-3
abundance: NA
CDR3aa: AISTGSSGNTIY

v_gene: TRBV3-1/TRBV3-2
abundance: few
CDR3aa: ASSRSGTSGGVMY

v_gene: TRBV7-8
abundance: NA
CDR3aa: ASSLKRGRTEAF

v_gene: TRBV6-5
abundance: NA
CDR3aa: ASSTTGPSPLH

v_gene: TRBV2
abundance: NA
CDR3aa: ASRGQGGSPLH

v_gene: TRBV2
abundance: NA
CDR3aa: ASSDLGPQGYEQY

v_gene: TRBV7-2
abundance: NA
CDR3aa: ASSLSRSPGQPQH

v_gene: TRBV9
abundance: NA
CDR3aa: ASSLGGGTEAF

v_gene: TRBV15
abundance: NA
CDR3aa: ATSRSSPPGQY

v_gene: TRBV6-2/TRBV6-3
abundance: NA
CDR3aa: ASSFRPGTGVLNTEAF

v_gene: TRBV3-1/TRBV3-2
abundance: NA
CDR3aa: ASAGVGIGYT

v_gene: TRBV5-1
abundance: NA
CDR3aa: ASSLGVQQGFEKLF

v_gene: TRBV6-6
abundance: NA
CDR3aa: ASKLSSGNTIY

v_gene: TRBV6-1
abundance: NA
CDR3aa: ASSEALLENQPQH

v_gene: TRBV7-2
abundance: NA
CDR3aa: ASSLRQGLLDTQY

v_gene: TRBV7-8
abundance: NA
CDR3aa: ASSWEGRGSYEQY

v_gene: TRBV7-2
abundance: NA
CDR3aa: ASSPRQGNYGYT

v_gene: TRBV5-1
abundance: NA
CDR3aa: ASGSGGAIYEQY

v_gene: TRBV18
abundance: NA
CDR3aa: ASSPGVVYEQY

v_gene: TRBV11-3
abundance: once
CDR3aa: ASSLVSSGGAGNEQF

v_gene: TRBV13
abundance: NA
CDR3aa: ASSRSGTGLALH

v_gene: TRBV19
abundance: once
CDR3aa: ASSPGGAGTQY

v_gene: TRBV9
abundance: once
CDR3aa: ASSSGHNTDTQY

v_gene: TRBV2
abundance: NA
CDR3aa: ASSRQGRGYT

v_gene: TRBV19
abundance: NA
CDR3aa: ASRTGFNEKLF

v_gene: TRBV7-2
abundance: NA
CDR3aa: ASSLWPGLDEKLF

v_gene: TRBV7-9
abundance: NA
CDR3aa: ASHSAGDLETQY

v_gene: TRBV4-1
abundance: NA
CDR3aa: ASSQVRGEPYNSPLH

v_gene: TRBV19
abundance: NA
CDR3aa: ASTREGTGGNQPQH